Presented here are 15 T cell receptor beta chains from one specimen sequenced in a study of cytomegalovirus exposure and HLA in healthy donors. The PCR ran on 60 Vbeta and 13 Jbeta primers. Only in-frame clones appear in the TCRdb table, and some are missing; sequencing was by immunoSEQ multiplex PCR. Found here are around 99,000 clones, roughly 70% of them singletons; the top ten hold 14%. Sequencing used PBMCs. These receptors all stem from a woman in her forties in good health and CMV-seropositive.

The rearrangement joins TRBV7-9 to TRBJ1-1; D gene uncertain. V was pared by 4 bases and J by 10 bases, with 13 bases between. The CDR3 has 12 amino acids. From germline, CDR1 is SEHNR and CDR2 FQNEAQ (reference sequence). CDR3 sequence reads: CASSYLTAGAFF. The CDR3 bases are TGTGCCAGCAGCTATTTAACGGCGGGAGCTTTCTTT.

The CDR3 DNA reads TGTGCCAGCAGTAAGACAGGCCTTAATGAAAAACTGTTTTTT. Translated: CASSKTGLNEKLFF. The V gene is TRBV2, the J gene TRBJ1-4; tentatively, D is TRBD1 (6 bases). CDR1 and CDR2 from the germline V gene are SNHLY and FYNNEI. V was clipped by 5 bases and J by 4 bases, with 11 bases between them. The CDR3 is made up of 14 amino acids.

The rearrangement joins TRBV5-4 to TRBJ1-2; D is unclear. The CDR3 runs to 14 residues. Germline V lookup: CDR1 SGHNT, CDR2 YYREEE (reference sequence). V shed 2 bases and J shed 4 bases, with 12 bases lying between them. The CDR3 nucleotides read TGTGCCAGCAGCTTTGGAGGGATTGGCTATGGCTACACCTTC. Its translation: CASSFGGIGYGYTF.

The chain couples TRBV30 to TRBJ1-6; D remains unclear. The length of the CDR3 is 14 residues. The V gene lost 7 bases and the J gene lost 5 bases, with 15 bases spanning the gap. Germline V gene lookup returns CDR1 GTSNPN and CDR2 SVGIG (reference sequence). As DNA, the CDR3 is TGTGCCTTGGAGCAAGACCTGAATAATTCACCCCTCCACTTT. Its protein is CALEQDLNNSPLHF. Full variable domain (rest looked up from reference TRBV30 and TRBJ1-6): SQTIHQWPATLVQPVGSPLSLECTVEGTSNPNLYWYRQAAGRGLQLLFYSVGIGQISSEVPQNLSASRPQDRQFILSSKKLLLSDSGFYLCALEQDLNNSPLHFGNGTRLTVT.

V gene TRBV19 combines with J gene TRBJ1-1; D not resolved. With 1 base removed from V and 0 bases from J, the gap between germline ends came to 6 bases. Per the germline V gene, CDR1 is LNHDA and CDR2 is SQIVND (reference sequence). This CDR3 is built from 14 residues. The CDR3 is CASSIAFMNTEAFF. The DNA of the CDR3 is TGTGCCAGTAGTATAGCATTCATGAACACTGAAGCTTTCTTT.

The chain joins TRBV7-9 to TRBJ2-7, with TRBD1 matching over 7 bases. The ends lost 2 bases at V and 0 bases at J; junction bases unmatched: 1. The germline CDR1 and CDR2 sequences are SEHNR and FQNEAQ (reference sequence). The CDR3 spans 14 residues. The CDR3 here is CASSLWDSSYEQYF. The DNA for the CDR3 is TGTGCCAGCAGCTTATGGGACAGCTCCTACGAGCAGTACTTC.

This chain connects TRBV9 to TRBJ2-7; weak D call: TRBD1 (6 bases). Germline values: CDR1 SGDLS, CDR2 YYNGEE. Trimming cost V 4 bases and J 0 bases, with 11 bases left between them. CDR3 length equals 14 residues. DNA for the CDR3: TGTGCCAGCAGCATCCGGGACACCTCCTACGAGCAGTACTTC. It translates to CASSIRDTSYEQYF.

The chain is built from TRBV6-6 and TRBJ2-2; a possible D gene is TRBD2 (5 bases). The CDR3 is 15 amino acids. The germline V gene has CDR1 MNHNY and CDR2 SVGAGI (reference sequence). Trimming removed 2 bases at V and 4 bases at J, with 11 bases between. DNA of the CDR3: TGTGCCAGCAGTTACGGGAGAGCGGTCACCGGGGAGCTGTTTTTT. Protein: CASSYGRAVTGELFF.

The chain recombines TRBV2 with TRBJ1-5, with 10 bases fitting TRBD1. Germline CDR1 is SNHLY and CDR2 is FYNNEI. V lost 7 bases to trimming and J lost 4 bases; unmatched junction nucleotides: 4. The CDR3 contains 14 residues. CDR3 nucleotide sequence: TGTGCCAGCAATTTGGACAGGGGGAATCAGCCCCAGCATTTT. It is translated as CASNLDRGNQPQHF.

This rearrangement joins TRBV28 to TRBJ1-6; D remains unclear. The germline CDR1 and CDR2 sequences are MDHEN and SYDVKM. There are 18 residues in the CDR3. The ends were cut back, 5 bases at V and 0 bases at J, with 17 bases in the middle. The CDR3 sequence is CASSPHQAFSSYNSPLHF. CDR3 DNA: TGTGCCAGCAGTCCCCACCAGGCCTTTAGCTCCTATAATTCACCCCTCCACTTT.

This clone has ten or more counts. The rearrangement uses TRBV15 and TRBJ1-5; 7 bases fit TRBD1. The CDR3 runs to 18 residues. Germline CDR1 reads LNHNV; CDR2 reads YYDKDF (reference sequence). After removal of 5 bases from V and 0 bases from J, the junction contained 13 bases not matched to a gene. For the CDR3, the DNA is TGTGCCACCAGCGCGAATTCCGGGACAGATTATAGCAATCAGCCCCAGCATTTT. Amino acid sequence: CATSANSGTDYSNQPQHF.

The rearrangement links TRBV5-1 to TRBJ1-1; 9 positions match TRBD1. CDR1 and CDR2 (germline): SGHRS, YFSETQ. The CDR3 totals 16 residues. V shed 1 base, J shed 6 bases, and the junction held 10 bases outside the gene matches. The CDR3 coding sequence is TGCGCCAGCAGCTTGAGGTCGTCGCGGACAGGGGCTGAAGCTTTCTTT. Its protein product is CASSLRSSRTGAEAFF.

The chain is built from TRBV4-2 and TRBJ2-7, with a possible D match to TRBD2 (5 bases). The CDR3 consists of 13 residues. Germline V gene sequence: CDR1 LGHNA, CDR2 YNFKEQ. V gave up 0 bases and J gave up 6 bases, with 9 bases separating them. Here the CDR3 DNA reads TGTGCCAGCAGCCAAGACGAGGGTGCCGAGCAGTACTTC. This codes for CASSQDEGAEQYF.

The genes are TRBV4-2 and TRBJ1-2; D ambiguous. Germline V gives CDR1 LGHNA, CDR2 YNFKEQ. V was shortened by 4 bases and J by 3 bases, with 15 bases between the two germline ends. The CDR3 loop spans 15 amino acids. CDR3 loop: CASSLTPPEDYGYTF. The CDR3 DNA sequence: TGTGCCAGCAGCCTTACTCCGCCGGAGGACTATGGCTACACCTTC.

This rearrangement joins TRBV7-8 to TRBJ2-2; TRBD1 aligns across 9 bases. Looked up from germline, CDR1 is SGHVS and CDR2 is FQNEAQ. With 6 bases clipped from V and 4 bases from J, the junction kept 3 bases outside the gene matches. The CDR3 length is 14 residues. The CDR3 DNA is TGTGCCAGCAGTCGGGACAGGGCCACCGGGGAGCTGTTTTTT. It codes for CASSRDRATGELFF.